This is a list of T cell receptor beta chains from one sample in a study of blood T cells in healthy people across ages. TCRdb reanalysed the 5' RACE reads using MiXCR and keeps one entry per CDR3 protein. The sample lists about 1.4 million distinct CDR3 sequences, around 59% occurring once. Sequencing was performed on blood. Receptor source: a man aged 18 to 29 in good health. Each CDR3 is given with its conserved first and last residue. The D gene is left open where the match is weak. Clone size is given for some rows only: seen once, a few or many times, or a class if the clone is expanded.

. TRBJ2-7 TRBV20-1 . CSATPIEVILHEQYF TGCAGTGCTACCCCCATAGAGGTGATTCTCCACGAGCAGTACTTC
few TRBJ2-5 TRBV29-1 . CSVDVIETQYF TGCAGCGTTGACGTAATAGAGACCCAGTACTTC
. TRBJ2-7 TRBV4-1 TRBD2 CASSQEAGGPYEQYF TGCGCCAGCAGCCAAGAAGCGGGAGGTCCCTACGAGCAGTACTTC
. TRBJ2-5 TRBV29-1 . CSVGGLYVLPQETQYF TGCAGCGTTGGCGGTTTGTATGTGCTGCCCCAAGAGACCCAGTACTTC
few TRBJ2-1 TRBV7-9 TRBD2 CASSLGGLAGAGNEQFF TGTGCCAGCAGCTTAGGTGGACTAGCGGGAGCGGGGAATGAGCAGTTCTTC
. TRBJ2-7 TRBV28 . CASSLYSGPYEQYF TGTGCCAGCAGTTTATATTCTGGGCCCTACGAGCAGTACTTC
. TRBJ2-1 TRBV10-3 . CAINHPGGSYNEQFF TGTGCCATCAACCATCCCGGGGGTTCCTACAATGAGCAGTTCTTC
. TRBJ2-3 TRBV9 . CASSDRQDGTDTQYF TGTGCCAGCAGCGACCGACAGGATGGCACAGATACGCAGTATTTT
. TRBJ2-1 TRBV13 TRBD2 CASSPGLPRGAYNEQFF TGTGCCAGCAGCCCTGGGCTCCCCCGGGGGGCCTACAATGAGCAGTTCTTC
few TRBJ2-3 TRBV7-2 . CASSHPPDRGTDTQYF TGTGCCAGCAGCCACCCGCCAGACCGCGGCACAGATACGCAGTATTTT
. TRBJ2-7 TRBV5-4 TRBD2 CASSEEAGGREQYF TGTGCCAGCAGCGAGGAAGCGGGAGGGCGAGAGCAGTACTTC
. TRBJ2-5 TRBV4-1 TRBD2 CASSQVSGIYEETQYF TGCGCCAGCAGCCAAGTAAGCGGGATTTACGAAGAGACCCAGTACTTC
once TRBJ2-1 TRBV29-1 . CSVAADNEQFF TGCAGCGTTGCAGCGGACAATGAGCAGTTCTTC
. TRBJ2-3 TRBV4-2 . CASSQFSTRPRENTQYF TGTGCCAGCAGCCAATTCTCAACCAGGCCACGAGAAAATACGCAGTATTTT
. TRBJ2-5 TRBV12-3/TRBV12-4 . CASSRDFPQETQYF TGTGCCAGCAGCCGGGACTTTCCTCAAGAGACCCAGTACTTC
. TRBJ2-5 TRBV4-1 . CASSQVDRFGQETQYF TGCGCCAGCAGCCAAGTAGACAGGTTCGGGCAAGAGACCCAGTACTTC
. TRBJ2-1 TRBV7-9 . CASSLSATPGEQFF TGTGCCAGCAGCTTGAGCGCTACGCCGGGGGAGCAGTTCTTC
. TRBJ2-7 TRBV27 . CASSGRGRHLNEQYF TGTGCCAGCAGCGGTCGGGGCAGGCATCTCAACGAGCAGTACTTC
once TRBJ2-6 TRBV6-1 . CASKLLRASGANVLTF TGTGCCAGTAAACTCCTCAGGGCCTCTGGGGCCAACGTCCTGACTTTC
. TRBJ2-1 TRBV2 . CASSEVQGYNEQFF TGTGCCAGCAGTGAAGTTCAGGGGTACAATGAGCAGTTCTTC
. TRBJ2-7 TRBV6-6 TRBD1 CASSYSNWAGGYEQYF TGTGCCAGCAGTTACTCGAATTGGGCAGGGGGCTACGAGCAGTACTTC
. TRBJ2-1 TRBV4-2 TRBD2 CASSQDAGLAGNNEQFF TGTGCCAGCAGCCAAGATGCAGGACTAGCGGGGAACAATGAGCAGTTCTTC
. TRBJ2-1 TRBV5-1 . CASSWGTGYNEQFF TGCGCCAGCAGCTGGGGGACTGGTTACAATGAGCAGTTCTTC
. TRBJ2-7 TRBV30 . CAWVRSSYEQYF TGTGCCTGGGTCAGGAGCTCCTACGAGCAGTACTTC
few TRBJ2-2 TRBV5-1 . CASGRDRPNTGELFF TGCGCCAGCGGGAGGGACAGACCGAACACCGGGGAGCTGTTTTTT
. TRBJ1-1 TRBV6-2/TRBV6-3 . CASSYPTENTEAFF TGTGCCAGCAGTTACCCGACAGAGAACACTGAAGCTTTCTTT
. TRBJ1-5 TRBV25-1 . CASSEGQTNQPQHF TGTGCCAGCAGTGAAGGACAGACGAATCAGCCCCAGCATTTT
many TRBJ2-1 TRBV12-3/TRBV12-4 . CASRDGYNEQFF TGTGCCAGCAGGGACGGCTACAATGAGCAGTTCTTC
once TRBJ2-5 TRBV29-1 . CSVGRAAAQETQYF TGCAGCGTTGGTCGGGCAGCAGCCCAAGAGACCCAGTACTTC
. TRBJ2-5 TRBV29-1 . CSVQTQETQYF TGCAGCGTTCAGACTCAAGAGACCCAGTACTTC
. TRBJ2-1 TRBV10-3 TRBD2 CAISGQGLAHNEQFF TGTGCCATCAGTGGACAGGGACTAGCACACAATGAGCAGTTCTTC
. TRBJ2-1 TRBV24-1 TRBD1 CATSDSSGTVNEQFF TGTGCCACCAGTGATTCTTCCGGGACAGTCAATGAGCAGTTCTTC
. TRBJ2-7 TRBV21-1 . CASSNLEWDGAYEQYF TGTGCCAGCAGCAACCTCGAGTGGGACGGAGCTTACGAGCAGTACTTC
. TRBJ2-7 TRBV7-2 . CASSEVGDGSYEQYF TGTGCCAGCAGCGAGGTGGGGGATGGGTCCTACGAGCAGTACTTC
. TRBJ2-3 TRBV15 TRBD2 CATSGLAGGTDTQYF TGTGCCACCAGCGGCCTAGCGGGGGGTACAGATACGCAGTATTTT
. TRBJ2-1 TRBV27 . CASSLSGGGDNEQFF TGTGCCAGCAGTTTATCAGGGGGTGGAGATAATGAGCAGTTCTTC
. TRBJ2-7 TRBV20-1 . CSARKTENYEQYF TGCAGTGCTAGGAAGACAGAAAACTACGAGCAGTACTTC
. TRBJ2-3 TRBV20-1 . CSATRGGSTDTQYF TGCAGTGCGACCAGGGGGGGTAGCACAGATACGCAGTATTTT
. TRBJ2-7 TRBV4-1 TRBD2 CASSQAPGLAGPYNEQYF TGCGCCAGCAGCCAAGCGCCGGGACTAGCGGGGCCTTACAATGAGCAGTACTTC
few TRBJ2-5 TRBV5-1 TRBD1 CASSLGTGETQYF TGTGCCAGCAGCCTTGGGACAGGAGAGACCCAGTACTTC
few TRBJ2-5 TRBV24-1 . CATSDGHVETQYF TGTGCCACCAGTGACGGACACGTGGAGACCCAGTACTTC
. TRBJ1-1 TRBV9 TRBD1 CASSVGTGGTEAFF TGTGCCAGCAGCGTCGGGACAGGGGGGACTGAAGCTTTCTTT
. TRBJ2-3 TRBV7-9 TRBD1 CASSRDRRTDTQYF TGTGCCAGTAGTCGGGACAGACGCACAGATACGCAGTATTTT
few TRBJ2-1 TRBV20-1 . CSALLHAGFVNEQFF TGCAGTGCTTTACTTCACGCGGGTTTTGTCAATGAGCAGTTCTTC
. TRBJ2-3 TRBV21-1 . CASTLRYQSRGAEDTQYF TGTGCCAGCACCCTAAGATACCAGAGCCGGGGGGCCGAAGATACGCAGTATTTT
few TRBJ1-5 TRBV6-5 . CASSYGAPNQPQHF TGTGCCAGCAGTTACGGGGCCCCTAATCAGCCCCAGCATTTT
. TRBJ2-7 TRBV7-9 . CASSSNSEQYF TGTGCCAGCAGCTCAAACAGCGAGCAGTACTTC
. TRBJ2-1 TRBV5-1 TRBD1 CASSSIGQGWYNEQFF TGCGCCAGCAGCTCCATAGGACAGGGGTGGTACAATGAGCAGTTCTTC
. TRBJ2-7 TRBV6-5 TRBD1 CASRDPGQGVYEQYF TGTGCCAGCAGAGATCCGGGACAGGGAGTCTACGAGCAGTACTTC
. TRBJ1-2 TRBV25-1 . CASSEYRTDYGYTF TGTGCCAGCAGTGAATATAGGACGGATTATGGCTACACCTTC
. TRBJ2-7 TRBV20-1 TRBD2 CSARDEAGAYEQYF TGCAGTGCTAGAGATGAAGCGGGAGCGTACGAGCAGTACTTC
once TRBJ1-2 TRBV14 . CASSQVWRYGYTF TGTGCCAGCAGCCAAGTTTGGAGATATGGCTACACCTTC
few TRBJ2-1 TRBV6-5 TRBD1 CASSGQGMKEQFF TGTGCCAGCAGCGGACAGGGTATGAAGGAGCAGTTCTTC
. TRBJ2-5 TRBV9 . CASSVGEETQYF TGTGCCAGCAGCGTAGGAGAAGAGACCCAGTACTTC
. TRBJ2-3 TRBV6-6 TRBD1 CASTNRKMDRAADTQYF TGTGCCAGCACCAACCGTAAAATGGACAGGGCAGCAGATACGCAGTATTTT
. TRBJ2-5 TRBV20-1 . CSARDPGALETQYF TGCAGTGCTAGAGATCCGGGAGCATTAGAGACCCAGTACTTC
once TRBJ2-3 TRBV6-1 TRBD1 CASSGTGGRADTQYF TGTGCCAGCAGTGGAACAGGGGGTCGGGCAGATACGCAGTATTTT
. TRBJ2-7 TRBV11-2 . CASSNRFTTGRNSYEQYF TGTGCCAGCAGCAACCGGTTCACTACAGGGAGGAATTCCTACGAGCAGTACTTC